The rows below give T cell receptor beta chains drawn from one sample of a study of identical twins. Using its own MiXCR run on the 5' RACE reads, TCRdb lists one record per CDR3 protein. The sample has roughly 350,000 distinct CDR3 sequences, around 12% seen once. This same sample was also part of a study on yellow fever vaccine responses in identical twins.

Sample: CD8+ T cells sorted from blood. Receptors were obtained from a woman between 18 and 29 years old in good health. Each CDR3 is given with its conserved first and last residue. The D gene is left open where the match is weak. Clone size is shown for a subset of rows, as once, few, many or a class of expanded clone.

J: TRBJ2-2
length: 13
V: TRBV7-9
size: few
D: NA
CDR3: CASSADYSGELFF
DNA: TGTGCCAGCAGCGCGGACTATTCCGGGGAGCTGTTTTTT

J: TRBJ2-2
length: 12
V: TRBV5-6
size: few
D: NA
CDR3: CASTVGTGELFF
DNA: TGTGCCAGCACCGTGGGTACCGGGGAGCTGTTTTTT

J: TRBJ2-3
length: 16
V: TRBV7-9
size: NA
D: TRBD2
CDR3: CASSSVSGPSTDTQYF
DNA: TGTGCCAGCAGCTCAGTTAGCGGGCCCAGCACAGATACGCAGTATTTT

J: TRBJ2-1
length: 17
V: TRBV5-1
size: few
D: NA
CDR3: CASSLHSRTSSYNEQFF
DNA: TGCGCCAGCAGCTTGCACAGCAGGACAAGCTCCTACAATGAGCAGTTCTTC

J: TRBJ2-1
length: 11
V: TRBV27
size: NA
D: NA
CDR3: CATKTSGEQFF
DNA: TGTGCCACCAAGACTTCAGGGGAGCAGTTCTTC

J: TRBJ1-3
length: 18
V: TRBV15
size: few
D: NA
CDR3: CATSSLGTHHFSGNTIYF
DNA: TGTGCCACCAGCAGCCTGGGGACACACCATTTCTCTGGAAACACCATATATTTT

J: TRBJ2-5
length: 19
V: TRBV6-5
size: few
D: NA
CDR3: CASSYEGLAGEGVQETQYF
DNA: TGTGCCAGCAGTTACGAGGGACTCGCGGGAGAGGGGGTGCAAGAGACCCAGTACTTC

J: TRBJ1-4
length: 15
V: TRBV15
size: few
D: TRBD1
CDR3: CATSRGEGAGEKLFF
DNA: TGTGCCACCAGCAGAGGAGAGGGGGCTGGTGAAAAACTGTTTTTT

J: TRBJ2-7
length: 13
V: TRBV12-3/TRBV12-4
size: few
D: NA
CDR3: CASSLTLKNEQYF
DNA: TGTGCCAGCAGCCTAACGCTGAAAAACGAGCAGTACTTC

J: TRBJ2-1
length: 16
V: TRBV27
size: few
D: NA
CDR3: CASSLFRRPPNNEQFF
DNA: TGTGCCAGCAGTTTATTTCGCCGACCCCCGAACAATGAGCAGTTCTTC

J: TRBJ2-2
length: 15
V: TRBV4-2
size: few
D: TRBD2
CDR3: CASSQDGGGTGELFF
DNA: TGTGCCAGCAGCCAAGATGGCGGGGGCACCGGGGAGCTGTTTTTT

J: TRBJ1-3
length: 14
V: TRBV2
size: NA
D: NA
CDR3: CASSVGQTGNTIYF
DNA: TGTGCCAGCAGTGTTGGACAAACTGGAAACACCATATATTTT

J: TRBJ2-1
length: 15
V: TRBV13
size: few
D: TRBD1
CDR3: CASSPRTGGGNEQFF
DNA: TGTGCCAGCAGCCCACGGACAGGGGGTGGCAATGAGCAGTTCTTC

J: TRBJ2-1
length: 12
V: TRBV27
size: few
D: NA
CDR3: CASSPDPPEQFF
DNA: TGTGCCAGCAGTCCGGATCCTCCTGAGCAGTTCTTC

J: TRBJ2-5
length: 14
V: TRBV9
size: many
D: NA
CDR3: CASSVAGTQETQYF
DNA: TGTGCCAGCAGCGTGGCGGGCACTCAAGAGACCCAGTACTTC

J: TRBJ2-5
length: 15
V: TRBV5-6
size: few
D: NA
CDR3: CASNLPGGPRETQYF
DNA: TGTGCCAGCAACCTACCCGGAGGGCCTCGTGAGACCCAGTACTTC

J: TRBJ2-7
length: 15
V: TRBV7-9
size: NA
D: TRBD1
CDR3: CASSSPRDREAEQYF
DNA: TGTGCCAGCAGCTCCCCCCGGGACAGGGAGGCCGAGCAGTACTTC

J: TRBJ2-5
length: 16
V: TRBV4-1
size: NA
D: TRBD2
CDR3: CASSQEAGATGETQYF
DNA: TGCGCCAGCAGCCAAGAAGCGGGAGCAACAGGGGAGACCCAGTACTTC

J: TRBJ2-1
length: 14
V: TRBV27
size: NA
D: NA
CDR3: CASSFSPGHNEQFF
DNA: TGTGCCAGCAGTTTCTCCCCCGGGCACAATGAGCAGTTCTTC

J: TRBJ2-2
length: 16
V: TRBV3-1
size: NA
D: TRBD1
CDR3: CASSPWGQRNTGELFF
DNA: TGTGCCAGCAGCCCCTGGGGACAGAGGAACACCGGGGAGCTGTTTTTT

J: TRBJ2-1
length: 16
V: TRBV15
size: many
D: NA
CDR3: CATSRVLADRGNEQFF
DNA: TGTGCCACCAGCAGAGTTTTAGCGGACCGGGGGAATGAGCAGTTCTTC

J: TRBJ2-7
length: 13
V: TRBV15
size: NA
D: NA
CDR3: CATSRDVFWEQYF
DNA: TGTGCCACCAGCAGAGATGTGTTTTGGGAGCAGTACTTC

J: TRBJ2-2
length: 16
V: TRBV4-1
size: many
D: NA
CDR3: CASSQEPHGNTGELFF
DNA: TGCGCCAGCAGCCAAGAACCACACGGGAATACCGGGGAGCTGTTTTTT

J: TRBJ2-7
length: 14
V: TRBV5-6
size: many
D: NA
CDR3: CASSLEVTSYEQYF
DNA: TGTGCCAGCAGCTTGGAGGTTACTTCCTACGAGCAGTACTTC

J: TRBJ1-4
length: 17
V: TRBV28
size: NA
D: NA
CDR3: CASSLTPYRTTNEKLFF
DNA: TGTGCCAGCAGTTTGACCCCTTACAGGACAACTAATGAAAAACTGTTTTTT

J: TRBJ2-7
length: 14
V: TRBV20-1
size: NA
D: NA
CDR3: CSARVPDGSYEQYF
DNA: TGCAGTGCTAGGGTCCCCGATGGCTCCTACGAGCAGTACTTC

J: TRBJ2-7
length: 16
V: TRBV9
size: NA
D: NA
CDR3: CASSITGSPKSYEQYF
DNA: TGTGCCAGCAGCATCACCGGGTCCCCTAAATCCTACGAGCAGTACTTC

J: TRBJ1-4
length: 14
V: TRBV7-9
size: few
D: NA
CDR3: CASSFPGPYEKLFF
DNA: TGTGCCAGCAGCTTCCCGGGACCTTATGAAAAACTGTTTTTT

J: TRBJ2-1
length: 11
V: TRBV29-1
size: many
D: TRBD1
CDR3: CSTDRNNEQFF
DNA: TGCAGCACGGACAGGAACAATGAGCAGTTCTTC

J: TRBJ2-3
length: 19
V: TRBV11-1
size: NA
D: TRBD1
CDR3: CASSHPLGQGAVSTDTQYF
DNA: TGTGCCAGCAGCCACCCCCTCGGACAGGGGGCGGTGAGCACAGATACGCAGTATTTT

J: TRBJ1-1
length: 10
V: TRBV7-9
size: few
D: NA
CDR3: CASSFTEAFF
DNA: TGTGCCAGCAGCTTCACTGAAGCTTTCTTT

J: TRBJ1-1
length: 14
V: TRBV6-1
size: many
D: NA
CDR3: CASSISVGNTEAFF
DNA: TGTGCCAGCAGTATTTCCGTTGGAAACACTGAAGCTTTCTTT

J: TRBJ2-7
length: 14
V: TRBV24-1
size: many
D: TRBD1
CDR3: CATSDPGRGHEQYF
DNA: TGTGCCACCAGTGACCCGGGAAGGGGGCACGAGCAGTACTTC

J: TRBJ2-7
length: 15
V: TRBV20-1
size: NA
D: TRBD1
CDR3: CSASERTGKTYEQYF
DNA: TGCAGTGCTAGTGAACGGACAGGGAAAACCTACGAGCAGTACTTC

J: TRBJ2-7
length: 16
V: TRBV7-3
size: many
D: TRBD2
CDR3: CASSVSAGDASYEQYF
DNA: TGTGCCAGCAGCGTCTCCGCGGGAGACGCATCCTACGAGCAGTACTTC

J: TRBJ2-1
length: 14
V: TRBV9
size: few
D: TRBD2
CDR3: CASSASGRGNEQFF
DNA: TGTGCCAGCAGCGCCAGCGGGAGAGGCAATGAGCAGTTCTTC

J: TRBJ2-2
length: 13
V: TRBV6-5
size: NA
D: NA
CDR3: CASSSLARKELFF
DNA: TGTGCCAGCAGTTCCCTGGCGAGAAAGGAGCTGTTTTTT

J: TRBJ1-5
length: 17
V: TRBV4-1
size: NA
D: NA
CDR3: CASSQRTSGGPTDTQHF
DNA: TGCGCCAGCAGCCAGAGGACTAGCGGGGGGCCCACAGATACGCAGCATTTT

J: TRBJ1-4
length: 13
V: TRBV13
size: few
D: NA
CDR3: CASSLWLGEKLFF
DNA: TGTGCCAGCAGCTTATGGTTGGGCGAAAAACTGTTTTTT

J: TRBJ2-3
length: 15
V: TRBV7-9
size: many
D: NA
CDR3: CASSSPGARGDTQYF
DNA: TGTGCCAGCAGCTCCCCGGGCGCGAGGGGTGATACGCAGTATTTT

J: TRBJ2-7
length: 12
V: TRBV20-1
size: few
D: TRBD2
CDR3: CSATGTTYEQYF
DNA: TGCAGTGCGACCGGGACTACCTACGAGCAGTACTTC

J: TRBJ2-3
length: 15
V: TRBV7-2
size: few
D: TRBD2
CDR3: CASSDGTSGADTQYF
DNA: TGTGCCAGCAGCGATGGGACTAGCGGGGCAGATACGCAGTATTTT

J: TRBJ2-3
length: 13
V: TRBV7-3
size: NA
D: NA
CDR3: CASSPGISDTQYF
DNA: TGTGCCAGCAGCCCTGGGATTTCAGATACGCAGTATTTT

J: TRBJ2-7
length: 14
V: TRBV27
size: once
D: TRBD1
CDR3: CASSLGTGRYEQYF
DNA: TGTGCCAGCAGTTTAGGGACAGGGAGGTACGAGCAGTACTTC

J: TRBJ2-1
length: 16
V: TRBV18
size: few
D: TRBD2
CDR3: CASSRIAGDDTGKQFF
DNA: TGTGCCAGCTCAAGGATAGCGGGAGACGACACTGGGAAGCAGTTCTTC

J: TRBJ2-5
length: 15
V: TRBV3-1
size: many
D: TRBD1
CDR3: CASSQGQGATETQYF
DNA: TGTGCCAGCAGCCAAGGACAGGGGGCTACAGAGACCCAGTACTTC

J: TRBJ2-1
length: 15
V: TRBV12-3/TRBV12-4
size: few
D: TRBD2
CDR3: CASSLLAPLYNEQFF
DNA: TGTGCCAGCAGTCTACTAGCGCCCCTGTACAATGAGCAGTTCTTC

J: TRBJ2-3
length: 13
V: TRBV15
size: few
D: NA
CDR3: CATSMSRTDTQYF
DNA: TGTGCCACCAGCATGAGCCGAACAGATACGCAGTATTTT

J: TRBJ2-2
length: 14
V: TRBV7-9
size: NA
D: NA
CDR3: CASSWVANTGELFF
DNA: TGTGCCAGCAGCTGGGTAGCGAACACCGGGGAGCTGTTTTTT

J: TRBJ1-1
length: 13
V: TRBV12-3/TRBV12-4
size: many
D: TRBD1
CDR3: CASRRTGNTEAFF
DNA: TGTGCCAGCAGACGGACAGGGAACACTGAAGCTTTCTTT

J: TRBJ2-3
length: 14
V: TRBV7-6
size: many
D: TRBD2
CDR3: CASSIGLAGGPQYF
DNA: TGTGCCAGCAGCATTGGACTAGCGGGGGGTCCGCAGTATTTT

J: TRBJ1-5
length: 12
V: TRBV2
size: NA
D: NA
CDR3: CASRVSGQPQHF
DNA: TGTGCCAGCAGGGTAAGCGGTCAGCCCCAGCATTTT